This is a list of T cell receptor beta chains from one sample in a study of T cell repertoires in cytomegalovirus infection. No antigen is known for these receptors. TCRdb itself ran the reads through MiXCR, one entry per CDR3 protein. The sample holds nearly 700,000 distinct CDR3 sequences, approximately 33% seen once. The source was cultured PBMCs, collected from culture after CMV antigen stimulation. The receptors come from a human donor in good health (CMV status not recorded). Some clones in this sample may be carry-over from other donors' samples. The conserved cysteine and the conserved F or W are not part of the CDR3 here. Some rows have no size entry. The others give once, few or many, or a class for an expanded clone.

clone_size cdr3_length j_call v_call cdr3_aa
few 14 TRBJ2-2 TRBV6-2/TRBV6-3 ASSYSGPGGAGELF
few 13 TRBJ2-1 TRBV7-6 ASSLNDRSYNEQF
NA 16 TRBJ2-5 TRBV19 ASSPRLTGWRGGETQY
NA 11 TRBJ1-2 TRBV11-2 ASSLSLWEGYT
NA 13 TRBJ1-4 TRBV7-9 ASSHTGKVMEKLF
NA 11 TRBJ1-5 TRBV3-1 ASSQDARQPQH
many 11 TRBJ1-2 TRBV7-2 ASSLGGLRGYT
few 10 TRBJ1-1 TRBV7-8 ASSLQGSMAF
NA 12 TRBJ1-1 TRBV12-3/TRBV12-4 ASRPGLWNTEAF
many 11 TRBJ2-3 TRBV7-2 ASSLVGWDTQY
few 15 TRBJ2-5 TRBV4-3 ASSQEVFGQYQETQY
NA 13 TRBJ2-3 TRBV5-4 ASSAAGSRADTQY
many 11 TRBJ2-3 TRBV7-2 ASSSDFTDTQY
NA 13 TRBJ2-3 TRBV27 ASSTAREYKDTQY
few 14 TRBJ2-2 TRBV7-2 ASSLIAGGLTGELF
NA 19 TRBJ1-2 TRBV25-1 ASSESPTGSMGKQLVYGYT
NA 12 TRBJ1-2 TRBV2 ASSEGQSTYGYT
NA 13 TRBJ1-6 TRBV4-1 ASSPSEGYNSPLH
NA 9 TRBJ1-4 TRBV27 ASRHGEKLF
few 12 TRBJ2-7 TRBV7-2 ASTLGGAGREQY
NA 14 TRBJ1-1 TRBV7-6 ASSPVGTPWGRPVN
few 12 TRBJ2-3 TRBV20-1 SASGTASTDTQY
few 12 TRBJ1-1 TRBV11-2 ASMVTPTNTEAF
few 13 TRBJ2-1 TRBV18 ASSPLRGSYNEQF
NA 19 TRBJ2-1 TRBV25-1 ASPAEGGQGPAGAPYNEQF
few 16 TRBJ2-2 TRBV11-2 ASSSDDLQGFNTGELF
NA 10 TRBJ2-2 TRBV19 ASPSGGGELF
NA 12 TRBJ2-2 TRBV12-3/TRBV12-4 ASSFVPVTGELF
NA 10 TRBJ1-1 TRBV18 ASSLIHTEAF
NA 12 TRBJ2-1 TRBV20-1 SASLAGGMNKQF
NA 14 TRBJ2-3 TRBV4-1 ASSSYTGVSTDTQY
few 13 TRBJ1-1 TRBV7-9 ASSLGQGQNTEAF
NA 11 TRBJ2-2 TRBV29-1 SVRREVDGELF
NA 12 TRBJ2-7 TRBV2 ASSEQGETYEQY
NA 14 TRBJ2-7 TRBV7-2 ASSLAYLPEGYEQY
NA 13 TRBJ1-4 TRBV12-3/TRBV12-4 ASSLNRVGNEKLF
NA 16 TRBJ2-7 TRBV4-3 ASSQVVPPALGGVEQY
few 13 TRBJ1-4 TRBV11-2 ASSLVGLTNEKLF
few 13 TRBJ1-5 TRBV19 ASRPGLYSNQPQH
NA 13 TRBJ1-6 TRBV4-1 ASSQAGQYNSPLH
many 12 TRBJ2-5 TRBV7-8 ASSLDVTRETQY
NA 14 TRBJ1-2 TRBV18 ASSPTGPLTNYGYT
NA 14 TRBJ1-1 TRBV4-1 ASSQPVRGKNTEAF
NA 11 TRBJ1-2 TRBV2 ASRDGPLGGYT
NA 16 TRBJ2-5 TRBV12-3/TRBV12-4 ASSTSGALLAGEETQY